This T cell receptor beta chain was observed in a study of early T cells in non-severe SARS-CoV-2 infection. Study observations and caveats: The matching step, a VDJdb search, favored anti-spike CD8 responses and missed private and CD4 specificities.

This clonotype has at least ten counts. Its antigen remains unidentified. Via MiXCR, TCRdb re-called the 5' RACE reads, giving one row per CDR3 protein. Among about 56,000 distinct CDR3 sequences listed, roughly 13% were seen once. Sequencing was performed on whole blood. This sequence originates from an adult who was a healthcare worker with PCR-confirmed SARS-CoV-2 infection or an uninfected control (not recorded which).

The CDR3 here is CATSDSPGGDYGYTF. The DNA for the CDR3 is TGTGCCACCAGTGATTCTCCAGGGGGGGACTATGGCTACACCTTC. The gene calls are TRBV24-1 and TRBJ1-2; 7 bases are shared with TRBD1. This CDR3 is built from 15 residues. Germline trimming cut 2 bases from V and 3 bases from J; bases unmatched to any gene: 5. In germline, CDR1 is KGHDR, CDR2 SFDVKD.